This TCR beta chain was identified during a study of OX40 agonist ivuxolimab in advanced cancers. The assay was immunoSEQ multiplex PCR, and TCRdb's table has in-frame clones only and misses some. Among tens of thousands of clones, approximately 86% were seen once, and the ten largest hold over 0.45%. The CDR3 has 14 amino acids. CDR1 is ENHRY, CDR2 SYGVKD, per germline. The V segment lost 6 bases and the J segment 7 bases; nucleotides outside the gene matches: 6. Researchers took blood at baseline, on cycle 4 day 1, and on cycle 7 day 1. The chain has TRBV10-3 and TRBJ1-1, with 12 bases identical to TRBD1. This specimen consisted of CD4+ or CD8+ T cells sorted from blood, obtained in a trial of the OX40 agonist ivuxolimab. This receptor was obtained from an adult with an advanced solid tumor such as melanoma, head and neck, liver or kidney cancer. The CDR3 nucleotides are TGTGCCATCAGACCGGGACAGGGGGCAGATGAAGCTTTCTTT. Protein sequence: CAIRPGQGADEAFF.